This passage covers 20 T cell receptor beta chains from one sample sequenced in a study of cytomegalovirus exposure and HLA in healthy donors. Both 60 Vbeta primers and 13 Jbeta primers went into the PCR. Data came from immunoSEQ multiplex PCR; TCRdb stores just in-frame clones and leaves some out. This sample has 80,000 or so clones, with around 62% found just once. Material for sequencing was PBMCs. The receptors were gathered from a male donor in good health and CMV-seropositive.

This clone appeared a few times. The chain couples TRBV19 to TRBJ1-5; 7 bases align to TRBD1. Germline CDR1 reads LNHDA; CDR2 reads SQIVND (reference sequence). The CDR3 loop spans 14 amino acids. Trimming at V came to 3 bases and at J to 2 bases, leaving 1 base not matched to a gene. This CDR3 is CASSIGQGNQPQHF. CDR3 nucleotide sequence: TGTGCCAGTAGTATTGGACAGGGCAATCAGCCCCAGCATTTT.

This chain connects TRBV6-1 to TRBJ2-7; 8 bases map to TRBD1. Trimming cost V 8 bases and J 3 bases; bases outside gene matches: 9. The CDR3 loop spans 14 amino acids. Germline CDR1 is MNHNS and CDR2 is SASEGT. The CDR3 protein is CASRQGQSLYEQYF. For the CDR3, the DNA is TGTGCCAGCCGACAGGGGCAAAGTCTCTACGAGCAGTACTTC.

The genes are TRBV2 and TRBJ2-7; weak D call: TRBD2 (6 bases). Deletions cut 6 bases from V and 3 bases from J, with 15 bases between. The CDR3 runs 14 residues. The germline gives CDR1 SNHLY, CDR2 FYNNEI. In DNA, the CDR3 is TGTGCCAGCAGACCTACGGGACTCAGCTACGAGCAGTACTTC. Protein sequence: CASRPTGLSYEQYF.

The V gene is TRBV28, the J gene TRBJ2-3; 9 nucleotides agree with TRBD1. Germline trimming cut 8 bases from V and 3 bases from J; bases unmatched to any gene: 18. Germline CDR1 is MDHEN and CDR2 is SYDVKM. The CDR3 totals 18 residues. DNA for the CDR3: TGTGCCAGCGCCCGGAGGTGGCCGGGACAGGGTAGAACAGATACGCAGTATTTT. It specifies CASARRWPGQGRTDTQYF.

This clone was counted once. The chain joins TRBV7-8 to TRBJ2-1; 8 bases map to TRBD2. Germline V gene sequence: CDR1 SGHVS, CDR2 FQNEAQ. This CDR3 contains 16 residues. V was pared by 6 bases and J by 0 bases, with 7 bases of the junction left unmatched. The CDR3, as DNA: TGTGCCAGCAGTCCTTTAGCGGGGCGCTCCTACAATGAGCAGTTCTTC. It translates to CASSPLAGRSYNEQFF.

This chain connects TRBV9 to TRBJ2-1, with a weak D call TRBD2 (5 bases). Germline V gene data show CDR1 as SGDLS and CDR2 as YYNGEE. This CDR3 has 16 residues. The V end was cut by 4 bases, the J end by 6 bases, with 20 bases between. Here the CDR3 reads CASSPTHSGGPNEQFF. For the CDR3, the DNA is TGTGCCAGCAGCCCTACCCACAGCGGCGGCCCCAATGAGCAGTTCTTC.

The V and J genes are TRBV18 and TRBJ2-7, with D possibly being TRBD2 (7 bases). The V end was cut by 2 bases, the J end by 2 bases, with 19 bases between. Germline-derived CDR1 and CDR2 are KGHSH and LQKENI. The length of the CDR3 is 17 residues. As DNA, the CDR3 is TGTGCCAGCTCACCAGTCATAGGGGGGGCTGGGACCTACGAGCAGTACTTC. Amino acid sequence: CASSPVIGGAGTYEQYF.

The chain employs TRBV7-8 and TRBJ1-1, with D unresolved. Germline CDR1 reads SGHVS; CDR2 reads FQNEAQ. This CDR3 has 15 residues. Trimming took off 3 bases at V and 1 base at J, with 12 bases between the two ends. The DNA of the CDR3 is TGTGCCAGCAGCTTCTCACTTAACGAGAACACTGAAGCTTTCTTT. As protein: CASSFSLNENTEAFF.

V usage is TRBV6-5 and J usage is TRBJ1-4; tentatively, D is TRBD1 (6 bases). CDR1 MNHEY and CDR2 SVGAGI come from the germline V gene. The CDR3 length is 14 residues. The ends were cut back, 7 bases at V and 0 bases at J, with 9 bases in the middle. CDR3 sequence: CASTRTATNEKLFF. The CDR3, as DNA: TGTGCCAGCACCCGGACAGCAACTAATGAAAAACTGTTTTTT.

The chain employs TRBV5-6 and TRBJ2-5; 15 positions match TRBD2. The germline CDR1 and CDR2 sequences are SGHDT and YYEEEE. After removal of 4 bases from V and 3 bases from J, the junction contained 10 bases not matched to a gene. This CDR3 spans 18 amino acids. CDR3 in DNA: TGTGCCAGCAGCCTGGGACTAGCGGGAGGTCCGGGGGAAGAGACCCAGTACTTC. This encodes CASSLGLAGGPGEETQYF.

This chain links TRBV5-1 with TRBJ2-7; the D is unclear. The CDR3 is 12 amino acids. V lost 6 bases and J lost 0, with 7 bases in between. The germline V gene encodes CDR1 SGHRS and CDR2 YFSETQ. The CDR3 DNA reads as TGCGCCAGCATTCCCCTCTCCTACGAGCAGTACTTC. Translated: CASIPLSYEQYF.

This clone has more than one count but fewer than ten. V usage is TRBV7-2 and J usage is TRBJ2-2, with 11 bases lining up with TRBD1. Trimming cost V 6 bases and J 5 bases; bases outside gene matches: 5. Germline lookup yields CDR1 SGHTA and CDR2 FQGNSA. The CDR3 extends over 15 amino acids. This CDR3 is CASSPGQGATGELFF. CDR3 DNA: TGTGCCAGCAGTCCTGGACAGGGGGCGACCGGGGAGCTGTTTTTT.

The rearrangement links TRBV4-2 to TRBJ1-2; D perhaps matches TRBD1 (5 bases). Germline V gene lookup returns CDR1 LGHNA and CDR2 YNFKEQ. The CDR3 runs 15 residues. Trimming cost V 1 base and J 4 bases, with 13 bases left between them. The DNA of the CDR3 is TGTGCCAGCAGCCAAGTAGTGGCCGGGGGCTATGGCTACACCTTC. This codes for CASSQVVAGGYGYTF.

This chain joins TRBV12-5 and TRBJ1-3; D is perhaps TRBD1 (5 bases). Germline V CDR1 and CDR2: LGHNT, FRNRAP. Trimming removed 3 bases from V and 0 bases from J, with 15 bases in between. CDR3 length: 17 residues. DNA for the CDR3: TGTGCTAGTGGTTTTTTTACAGGTCCTAGCTCTGGAAACACCATATATTTT. It yields the protein CASGFFTGPSSGNTIYF.

A few counts support this clone. The chain links TRBV30 to TRBJ1-1, with a weak D call TRBD1 (5 bases). The V gene's germline CDR1 is GTSNPN and CDR2 SVGIG (reference sequence). This CDR3 is 11 amino acids long. The CDR3 sequence is CPGRRNTEAFF. For the CDR3, the DNA is TGTCCAGGGCGAAGGAACACTGAAGCTTTCTTT.

The rearrangement links TRBV5-1 to TRBJ1-3; TRBD1 might be the D (6 bases). The CDR3 length is 17 residues. V lost 4 bases to trimming and J lost 0 bases, with 17 bases between them. Germline CDR1 is SGHRS and CDR2 is YFSETQ. In DNA form, the CDR3 reads TGCGCCAGCAGCCTAAGCTCTGGACAGAGCTCTGGAAACACCATATATTTT. Translating gives CASSLSSGQSSGNTIYF.

This clone was detected only once. Mismatch with germline at one junction end may stem from a read error. V is TRBV5-4 and J is TRBJ2-3; weak D call: TRBD1 (5 bases). CDR1 SGHNT and CDR2 YYREEE come from the germline V gene (reference sequence). This CDR3 has 14 residues. The CDR3 spells CASSPDSSIDTQYF. The CDR3 bases are TGTGCCAGCAGCCCTGACAGTAGCATAGATACGCAGTATTTT.

The chain employs TRBV27 and TRBJ2-7, with D perhaps matching TRBD2 (5 bases). V shed 5 bases and J shed 1 base, with 18 bases lying between them. There are 16 residues in the CDR3. Per germline, CDR1 MNHEY and CDR2 SMNVEV (reference sequence). The CDR3 DNA follows: TGTGCCAGCAGTCCACAACCACGGGGAATTTCCTACGAGCAGTACTTC. It translates to CASSPQPRGISYEQYF.

This chain uses TRBV15 with TRBJ2-5, with a weak D call TRBD2 (5 bases). This CDR3 is built from 14 residues. V was cut by 3 bases and J by 5 bases, with 13 bases left in between. In germline, CDR1 is LNHNV, CDR2 YYDKDF (reference sequence). The CDR3 sequence is CATSSLLDLETQYF. The CDR3 region has the DNA TGTGCCACCAGCAGCCTACTAGACTTGGAGACCCAGTACTTC.

V is TRBV6-5 and J is TRBJ1-1, with D perhaps TRBD1 (5 bases). Germline V gives CDR1 MNHEY, CDR2 SVGAGI. The V end was cut by 6 bases, the J end by 6 bases, with 5 bases between. The CDR3 extends over 10 amino acids. The CDR3 is CASRGAEAFF. The CDR3 DNA sequence: TGTGCCAGCAGAGGGGCTGAAGCTTTCTTT.